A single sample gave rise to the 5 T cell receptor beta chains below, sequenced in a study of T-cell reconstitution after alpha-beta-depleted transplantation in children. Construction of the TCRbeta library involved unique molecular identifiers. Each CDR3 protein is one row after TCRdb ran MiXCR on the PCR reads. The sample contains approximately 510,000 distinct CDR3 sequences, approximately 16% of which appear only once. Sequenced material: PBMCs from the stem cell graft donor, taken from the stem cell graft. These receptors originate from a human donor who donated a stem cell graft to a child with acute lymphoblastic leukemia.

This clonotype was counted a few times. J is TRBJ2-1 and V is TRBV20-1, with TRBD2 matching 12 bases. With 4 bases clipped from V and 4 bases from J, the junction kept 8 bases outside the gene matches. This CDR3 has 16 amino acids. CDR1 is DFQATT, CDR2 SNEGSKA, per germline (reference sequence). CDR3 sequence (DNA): TGCAGTGCTAACCCTAGCGGGAGGGCCTCATACAATGAGCAGTTCTTC. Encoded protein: CSANPSGRASYNEQFF.

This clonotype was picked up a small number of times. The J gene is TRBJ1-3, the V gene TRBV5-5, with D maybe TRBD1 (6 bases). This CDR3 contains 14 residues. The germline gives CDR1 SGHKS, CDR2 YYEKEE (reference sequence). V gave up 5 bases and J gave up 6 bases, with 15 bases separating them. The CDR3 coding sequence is TGTGCCAGCAGTCCATGGCACAGGGCAAACACCATATATTTT. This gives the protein CASSPWHRANTIYF.

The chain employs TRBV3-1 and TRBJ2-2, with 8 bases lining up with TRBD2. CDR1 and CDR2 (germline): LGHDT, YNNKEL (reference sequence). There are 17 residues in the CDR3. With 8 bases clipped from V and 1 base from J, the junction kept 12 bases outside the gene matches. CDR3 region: CASCLKMTSVNTGELFF. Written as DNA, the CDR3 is TGTGCCAGCTGCCTCAAGATGACTAGCGTGAACACCGGGGAGCTGTTTTTT.

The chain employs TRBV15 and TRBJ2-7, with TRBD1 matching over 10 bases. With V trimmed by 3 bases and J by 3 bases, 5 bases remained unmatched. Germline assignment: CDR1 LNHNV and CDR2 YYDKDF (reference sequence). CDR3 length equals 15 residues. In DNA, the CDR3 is TGTGCCACCAGCAGGGACAGGGGGTCCGGCTACGAGCAGTACTTC. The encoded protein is CATSRDRGSGYEQYF.

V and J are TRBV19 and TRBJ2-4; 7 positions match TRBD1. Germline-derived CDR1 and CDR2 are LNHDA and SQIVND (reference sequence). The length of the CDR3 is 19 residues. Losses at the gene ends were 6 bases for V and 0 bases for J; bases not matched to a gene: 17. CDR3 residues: CASSLGTATSTIAKNIQYF. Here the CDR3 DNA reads TGTGCCAGTAGCCTTGGGACAGCCACTTCTACTATAGCCAAAAACATTCAGTACTTC. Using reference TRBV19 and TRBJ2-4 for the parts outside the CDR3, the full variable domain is DGGITQSPKYLFRKEGQNVTLSCEQNLNHDAMYWYRQDPGQGLRLIYYSQIVNDFQKGDIAEGYSVSREKKESFPLTVTSAQKNPTAFYLCASSLGTATSTIAKNIQYFGAGTRLSVL.